A single sample is the source of the 28 T cell receptor beta chains below, sequenced in a study of monozygotic twins with inflammatory bowel disease. TCRdb reprocessed the 5' RACE reads and keeps a single row for each CDR3 protein, giving no DNA. Seen in this sample are about 330,000 distinct CDR3 sequences; the ten most common clones hold around 2%. Sequencing was carried out using blood. The receptors were sampled from a human donor with ulcerative colitis or Crohn's disease, or a healthy co-twin of an affected twin (not recorded which).

CDR3 amino acids: CASTDLGRDEQFF. The chain couples TRBV28 to TRBJ2-1; absent DNA, TCRdb's TRBD1 call cannot be checked. The CDR3 contains 13 residues. Germline-derived CDR1 and CDR2 are MDHEN and SYDVKM.

J is TRBJ2-4 and V is TRBV6-5; TCRdb's D gene call, TRBD1, goes unchecked for lack of DNA. Germline CDR1 is MNHEY and CDR2 is SVGAGI. The CDR3 spans 21 residues. CDR3 amino acids: CASSSTTAGTGGARAKNIQYF.

The chain employs TRBV5-1 and TRBJ2-6; absent DNA, TCRdb's TRBD2 call cannot be checked. The CDR3 runs 13 residues. From germline, CDR1 is SGHRS and CDR2 YFSETQ. CDR3 amino acids: CASSSRDSHVLTF.

V usage is TRBV5-1 and J usage is TRBJ2-3; without DNA, the TCRdb call of TRBD2 cannot be checked. Germline loops: CDR1 SGHRS, CDR2 YFSETQ. This CDR3 is 17 amino acids long. The CDR3 sequence: CASSSGLAGSSTDTQYF.

The chain combines TRBV24-1 with TRBJ2-5; TCRdb designates TRBD1, a call that cannot be tested without DNA. The CDR3 spans 15 residues. Germline V gene lookup returns CDR1 KGHDR and CDR2 SFDVKD. CDR3 residues: CATSDFGQGRETQYF.

V is TRBV5-6 and J is TRBJ2-5. Germline V lookup: CDR1 SGHDT, CDR2 YYEEEE. This CDR3 spans 16 amino acids. The CDR3 loop is CASSLSVGAIQETQYF.

The gene calls are TRBV20-1 and TRBJ2-3; lacking DNA, the TRBD2 call made by TCRdb goes unchecked. There are 12 residues in the CDR3. Looked up from germline, CDR1 is DFQATT and CDR2 is SNEGSKA (reference sequence). The chain's CDR3 is CSLAGGTDTQYF.

This chain uses TRBV27 with TRBJ2-7. The CDR3 is made up of 15 amino acids. CDR1 is MNHEY, CDR2 SMNVEV, per germline (reference sequence). The CDR3: CASRRMIGTFNEQYF.

The CDR3 region is CASSLTGFRDEQFF. The chain links TRBV7-9 to TRBJ2-1; without DNA, the TCRdb call of TRBD1 cannot be checked. The CDR3 totals 14 residues. Germline CDR1 reads SEHNR; CDR2 reads FQNEAQ (reference sequence).

The rearrangement links TRBV9 to TRBJ1-1. Per germline, CDR1 SGDLS and CDR2 YYNGEE. There are 15 residues in the CDR3. CDR3 sequence reads: CASSSQTPEGTEAFF.

The chain links TRBV6-5 to TRBJ2-3; TCRdb lists TRBD2, though no DNA is available to test this call. The CDR3 length is 16 residues. The germline gives CDR1 MNHEY, CDR2 SVGAGI. This CDR3 reads CASSYRTSGGTDTQYF.

V is TRBV10-3 and J is TRBJ2-1; there is no DNA to check the TCRdb D call of TRBD2. The CDR3 runs 13 residues. CDR1 and CDR2 (germline): ENHRY, SYGVKD. This CDR3 is CAIKPSGGDEQFF.

The rearrangement joins TRBV5-1 to TRBJ2-1; TCRdb gives TRBD1 as the D gene, but with no DNA this cannot be confirmed. CDR3 length equals 15 residues. The germline gives CDR1 SGHRS, CDR2 YFSETQ. Here the CDR3 reads CASSAGQGSYNEQFF.

The rearrangement links TRBV5-1 to TRBJ2-5; TCRdb's D gene call, TRBD2, goes unchecked for lack of DNA. Looked up from germline, CDR1 is SGHRS and CDR2 is YFSETQ. The length of the CDR3 is 17 residues. The CDR3 sequence: CASSWDPGTSRVETQYF.

V gene TRBV5-1 combines with J gene TRBJ2-7; TCRdb calls TRBD1, which cannot be checked without DNA. Per the germline V gene, CDR1 is SGHRS and CDR2 is YFSETQ. This CDR3 spans 13 amino acids. CDR3 region: CASSIRDGYEQYF.

The J gene is TRBJ2-1, the V gene TRBV19; the TRBD2 assignment by TCRdb is unverifiable without DNA. The CDR3 covers 15 residues. From germline, CDR1 is LNHDA and CDR2 SQIVND (reference sequence). The CDR3 sequence: CASSTTLAPYNEQFF.

V gene TRBV5-4 combines with J gene TRBJ2-7; TCRdb designates TRBD1, a call that cannot be tested without DNA. CDR3 length equals 14 residues. CDR1 is SGHNT and CDR2 is YYREEE in the germline V gene (reference sequence). CDR3 amino acids: CASSVDRTTYEQYF.

The chain employs TRBV9 and TRBJ2-1. The CDR3 runs 14 residues. The germline CDR1 and CDR2 sequences are SGDLS and YYNGEE. The CDR3 loop is CASSVGKRVNEQFF.

This chain uses TRBV6-2 or TRBV6-3 with TRBJ1-2; TCRdb picks TRBD1, but there is no DNA to check that call. Germline CDR1 MNHEY, CDR2 SVGEGT. CDR3 length: 17 amino acids. CDR3 sequence: CASRPAGQGLLDYGYTF.

This sequence joins TRBV10-3 and TRBJ2-2; as DNA is missing, the TRBD2 call by TCRdb cannot be tested. In germline, CDR1 is ENHRY, CDR2 SYGVKD. The CDR3 has 16 residues. CDR3 region: CAISELAGGGHGELFF.

The V gene is TRBV4-3, the J gene TRBJ2-7. Looked up from germline, CDR1 is LGHNA and CDR2 is YSLEER. The CDR3 extends over 16 amino acids. CDR3: CASSQDTTGSSYEQYF.

This chain's CDR3 is CASSLGANSYNEQFF. The chain is built from TRBV7-3 and TRBJ2-1; TCRdb reports TRBD1, a call that lacks DNA to check it against. From germline, CDR1 is SGHTA and CDR2 FQGTGA. The CDR3 has 15 amino acids.

CDR3 region: CASSQETRARRSGYTF. The chain combines TRBV4-1 with TRBJ1-2. Germline V gene data show CDR1 as MGHRA and CDR2 as YSYEKL. The CDR3 is made up of 16 amino acids.

The gene calls are TRBV29-1 and TRBJ2-1; TCRdb selects TRBD1, and the lack of DNA leaves this call unchecked. This CDR3 comprises 13 residues. Germline loops: CDR1 SQVTM, CDR2 ANQGSEA. The CDR3 is CSAPGQGDNEQFF.

The J gene is TRBJ2-1, the V gene TRBV19; the TCRdb D gene call, TRBD1, has no DNA to confirm it. CDR1 and CDR2 (germline): LNHDA, SQIVND (reference sequence). This CDR3 is built from 15 residues. CDR3 region: CASSQGPASYNEQFF.

The V and J genes are TRBV11-2 and TRBJ2-4; no DNA is available, so the TRBD2 call from TCRdb remains unchecked. The CDR3 is made up of 21 amino acids. Germline V CDR1 and CDR2: SGHAT, FQNNGV. CDR3 protein: CASSNQRLTEWTAGAKNIQYF.

The gene calls are TRBV12-3 or TRBV12-4 and TRBJ1-1. The CDR3 extends over 12 amino acids. The CDR3: CASSSDSGEAFF.

J is TRBJ1-2 and V is TRBV20-1. This CDR3 has 13 residues. Germline CDR1 is DFQATT and CDR2 is SNEGSKA (reference sequence). Here the CDR3 reads CSARRTANYGYTF.